This T cell receptor (beta chain) appears in the sequencing data of a study of shared clonotypes between healthy human individuals. Study-wide findings and caveats: Incomplete sequencing of sorted subsets was indicated by rarefaction despite large depth. Some clonotypes were shared by all four sorted-subset donors, while others were not shared. The non-shared ones had lower generation probabilities than the shared ones.

The J segment lost 3 bases and the V segment lost 5 bases, leaving 8 bases of the junction unmatched. The CDR3 runs 16 residues. Germline V gene data show CDR1 as SGHVS and CDR2 as FQNEAQ. Investigators spread the genomic DNA of each subset evenly over several immunoSEQ plates. Method: immunoSEQ multiplex PCR; TCRdb's copy keeps in-frame clones and lacks some. The sample contains millions of clones, 95% of which appear only once. Turning to this clone: What it recognizes is unknown.

Source material: naive CD4+ T cells sorted from blood. The subset: CD45RA+ positively selected. The source is a man between 18 and 35 years old in good health. V usage is TRBV7-8 and J usage is TRBJ1-5; 9 bases match TRBD1. The CDR3 DNA is TGTGCCAGCAGCGCCGCCGGGACAGGGATCAATCAGCCCCAGCATTTT. It yields the protein CASSAAGTGINQPQHF.